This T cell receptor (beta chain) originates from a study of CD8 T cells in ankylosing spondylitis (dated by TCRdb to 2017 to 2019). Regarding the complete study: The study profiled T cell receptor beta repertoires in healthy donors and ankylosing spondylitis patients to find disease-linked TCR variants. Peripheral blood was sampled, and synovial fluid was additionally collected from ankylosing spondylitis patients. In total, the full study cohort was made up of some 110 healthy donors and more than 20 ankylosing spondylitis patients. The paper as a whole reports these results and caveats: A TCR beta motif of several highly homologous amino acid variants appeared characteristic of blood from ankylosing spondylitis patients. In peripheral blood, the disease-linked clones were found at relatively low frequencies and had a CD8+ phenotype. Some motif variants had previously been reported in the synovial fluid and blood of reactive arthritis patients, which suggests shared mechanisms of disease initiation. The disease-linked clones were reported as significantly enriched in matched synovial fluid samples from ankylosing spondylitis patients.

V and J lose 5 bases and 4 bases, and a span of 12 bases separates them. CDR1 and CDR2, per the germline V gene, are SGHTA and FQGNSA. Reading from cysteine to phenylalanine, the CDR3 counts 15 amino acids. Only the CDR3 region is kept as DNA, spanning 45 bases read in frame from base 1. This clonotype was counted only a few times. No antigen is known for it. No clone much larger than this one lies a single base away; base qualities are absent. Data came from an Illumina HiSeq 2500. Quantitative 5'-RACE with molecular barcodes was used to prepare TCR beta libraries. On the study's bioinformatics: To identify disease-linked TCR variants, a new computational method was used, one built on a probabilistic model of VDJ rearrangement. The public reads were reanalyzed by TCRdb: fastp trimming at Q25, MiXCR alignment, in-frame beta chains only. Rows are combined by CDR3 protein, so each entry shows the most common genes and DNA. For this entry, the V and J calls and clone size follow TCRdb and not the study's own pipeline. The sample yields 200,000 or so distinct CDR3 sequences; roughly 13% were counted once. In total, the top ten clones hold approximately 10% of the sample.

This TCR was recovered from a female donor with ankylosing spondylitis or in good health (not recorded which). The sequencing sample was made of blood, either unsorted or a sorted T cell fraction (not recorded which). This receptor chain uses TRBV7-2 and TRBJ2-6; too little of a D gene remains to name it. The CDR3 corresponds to CASSPGALGANVLTF. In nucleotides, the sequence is TGTGCCAGCAGCCCAGGAGCTCTGGGGGCCAACGTCCTGACTTTC.